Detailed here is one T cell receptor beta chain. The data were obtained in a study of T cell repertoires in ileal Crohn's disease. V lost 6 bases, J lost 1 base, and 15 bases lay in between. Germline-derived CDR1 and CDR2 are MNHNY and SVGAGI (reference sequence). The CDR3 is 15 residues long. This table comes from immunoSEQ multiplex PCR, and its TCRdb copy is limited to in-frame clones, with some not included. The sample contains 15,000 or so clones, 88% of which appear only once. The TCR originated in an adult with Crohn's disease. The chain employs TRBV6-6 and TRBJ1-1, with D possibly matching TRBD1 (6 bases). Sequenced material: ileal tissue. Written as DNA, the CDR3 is TGTGCCAGCAGCCCACGCCCCAGGGGGAACACTGAAGCTTTCTTT. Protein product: CASSPRPRGNTEAFF.